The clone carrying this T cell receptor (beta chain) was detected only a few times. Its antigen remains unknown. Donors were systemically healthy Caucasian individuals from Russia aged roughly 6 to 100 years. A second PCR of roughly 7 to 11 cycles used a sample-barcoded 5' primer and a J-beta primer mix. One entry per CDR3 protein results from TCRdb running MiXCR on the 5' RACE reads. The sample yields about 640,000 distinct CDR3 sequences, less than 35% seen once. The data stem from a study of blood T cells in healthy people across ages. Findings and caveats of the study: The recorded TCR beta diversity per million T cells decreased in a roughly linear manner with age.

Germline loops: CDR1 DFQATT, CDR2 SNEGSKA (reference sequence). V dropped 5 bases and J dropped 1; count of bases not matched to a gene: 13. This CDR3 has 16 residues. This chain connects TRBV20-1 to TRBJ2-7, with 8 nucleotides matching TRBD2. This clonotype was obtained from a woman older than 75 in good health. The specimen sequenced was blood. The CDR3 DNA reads TGCAGTGCTCAGAGTCCCCTAGCGGGTAATTCCTACGAGCAGTACTTC. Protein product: CSAQSPLAGNSYEQYF.